The text below deals with one T cell receptor (beta chain). This sequence may be a read error, since a much larger clone differs from it by one base. For blood RNA, unsorted whole blood served as the source, and germline DNA was extracted too. From around 530 ng of total RNA, TCR beta-specific cDNA was reverse-transcribed using a constant-region primer. Amplification in three nested multiplex PCR rounds with slightly modified ARM-PCR gave rise to TCR beta libraries. Both of the initial two PCR rounds ran for roughly 11 cycles and employed TRBV1-TRBV30 forward primers alongside a C-beta reverse primer. One entry per CDR3 protein, called by TCRdb with MiXCR from the multiplex PCR reads. The sample carries around 170,000 distinct CDR3 sequences, approximately 60% recorded once. The sample comes from a study of tumor-infiltrating lymphocytes in primary liver carcinoma. CDR1 and CDR2 (germline): SQVTM, ANQGSEA. CDR3 length: 12 amino acids.

This chain joins TRBV29-1 and TRBJ1-1, with no clear D. Sequencing was done on a sample of peripheral blood. The TCR originated in a middle-aged man with primary liver carcinoma and hepatitis B virus infection. The CDR3 DNA is TGCAGCGGCGCCCAGAGGAACACTGAAGTTTTCTTT. Translating it yields CSGAQRNTEVFF.